The clone carrying this T cell receptor beta chain was recorded many times. What it binds is not known. TCRdb ran MiXCR on the 5' RACE reads and lists one entry per CDR3 protein. The sample lists about 27,000 distinct CDR3 sequences, roughly 7.9% occurring once. The data were obtained in a study of CD8 T cells in ankylosing spondylitis. Findings and limits, study-wide: Previously reported in reactive arthritis synovial fluid and blood were some of the motif variants. Seven to nine highly homologous variants made up a TCR beta motif, and this motif appeared characteristic of ankylosing spondylitis blood.

The receptor's source is a male donor with ankylosing spondylitis or in good health (not recorded which). The sequenced sample was blood.

This chain's CDR3 is CASSVTALYEQYF. The CDR3 coding sequence is TGTGCCAGCAGCGTGACTGCCCTTTACGAGCAGTACTTC. V usage is TRBV7-2 and J usage is TRBJ2-7; D unresolved. Germline V lookup: CDR1 SGHTA, CDR2 FQGNSA. The CDR3 runs 13 residues. V lost 5 bases, J lost 4 bases, and 12 bases lay in between.